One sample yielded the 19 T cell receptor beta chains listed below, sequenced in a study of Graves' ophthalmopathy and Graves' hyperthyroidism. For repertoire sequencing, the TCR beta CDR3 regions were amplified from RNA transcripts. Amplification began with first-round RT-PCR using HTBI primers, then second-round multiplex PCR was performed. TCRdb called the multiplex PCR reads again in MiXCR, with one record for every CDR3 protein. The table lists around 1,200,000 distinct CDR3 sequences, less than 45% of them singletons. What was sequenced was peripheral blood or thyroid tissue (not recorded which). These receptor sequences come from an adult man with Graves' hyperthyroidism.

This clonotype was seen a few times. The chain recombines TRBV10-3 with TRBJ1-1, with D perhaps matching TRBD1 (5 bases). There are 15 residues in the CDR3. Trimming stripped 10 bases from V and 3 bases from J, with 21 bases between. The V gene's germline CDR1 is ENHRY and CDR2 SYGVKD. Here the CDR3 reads CASRRPLTDYTEAFF. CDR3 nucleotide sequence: TGTGCCAGCAGACGCCCGCTGACAGATTACACTGAAGCTTTCTTT.

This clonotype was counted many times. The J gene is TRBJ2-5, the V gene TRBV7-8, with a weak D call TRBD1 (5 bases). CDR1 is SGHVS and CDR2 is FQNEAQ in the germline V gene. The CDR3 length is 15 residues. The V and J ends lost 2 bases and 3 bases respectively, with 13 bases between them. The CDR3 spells CASSLHRFREETQYF. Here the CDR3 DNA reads TGTGCCAGCAGCTTACATCGGTTCAGGGAAGAGACCCAGTACTTC.

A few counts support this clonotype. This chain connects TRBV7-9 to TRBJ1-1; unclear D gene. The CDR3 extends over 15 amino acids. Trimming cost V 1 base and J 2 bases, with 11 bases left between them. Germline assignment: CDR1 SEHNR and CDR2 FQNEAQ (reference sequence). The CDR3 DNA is TGTGCCAGCAGCTTAGGCGGATGGCGAAACACTGAAGCTTTCTTT. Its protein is CASSLGGWRNTEAFF.

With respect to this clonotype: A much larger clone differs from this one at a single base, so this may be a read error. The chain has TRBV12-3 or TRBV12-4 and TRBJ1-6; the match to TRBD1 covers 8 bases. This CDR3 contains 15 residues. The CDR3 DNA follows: TGTGCCAGCAGTTCCCTAGACAGGGGCAACTCACCCCCCCACTTT. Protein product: CASSSLDRGNSPPHF.

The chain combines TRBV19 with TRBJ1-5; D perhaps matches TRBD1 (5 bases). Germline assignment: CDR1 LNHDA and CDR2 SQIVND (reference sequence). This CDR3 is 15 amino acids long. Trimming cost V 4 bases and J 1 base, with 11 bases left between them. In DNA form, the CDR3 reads TGTGCCAGTAGTACCCGGGGGGTCAGCAATCAGCCCCAGCATTTT. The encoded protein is CASSTRGVSNQPQHF.

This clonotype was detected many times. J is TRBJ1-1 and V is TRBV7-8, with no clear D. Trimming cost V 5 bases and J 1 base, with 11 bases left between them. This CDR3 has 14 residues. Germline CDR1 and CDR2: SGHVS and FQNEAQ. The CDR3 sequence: CASSPPVQNTEAFF. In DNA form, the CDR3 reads TGTGCCAGCAGCCCTCCAGTTCAGAACACTGAAGCTTTCTTT.

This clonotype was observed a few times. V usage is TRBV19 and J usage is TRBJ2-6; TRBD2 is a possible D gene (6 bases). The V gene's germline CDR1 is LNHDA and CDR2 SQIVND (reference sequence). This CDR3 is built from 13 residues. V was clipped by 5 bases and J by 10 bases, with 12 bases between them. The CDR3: CASSLTGRNVLTF. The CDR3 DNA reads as TGTGCCAGTAGTCTCACCGGGAGAAACGTCCTGACTTTC.

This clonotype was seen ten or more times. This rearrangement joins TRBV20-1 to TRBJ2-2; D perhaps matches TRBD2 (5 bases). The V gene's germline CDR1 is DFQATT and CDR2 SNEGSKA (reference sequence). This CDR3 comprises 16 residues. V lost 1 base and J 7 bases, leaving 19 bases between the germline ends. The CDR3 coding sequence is TGCAGTGCTAGAGCTAGCAGACTCAGCAACGGCGGGGAGCTGTTTTTT. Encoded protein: CSARASRLSNGGELFF.

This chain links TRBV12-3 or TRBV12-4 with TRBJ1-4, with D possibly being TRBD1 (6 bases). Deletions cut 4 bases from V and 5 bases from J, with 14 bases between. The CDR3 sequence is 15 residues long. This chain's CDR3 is CASSSGDTANEKLFF. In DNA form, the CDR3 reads TGTGCCAGCAGTTCAGGGGACACGGCAAATGAAAAACTGTTTTTT.

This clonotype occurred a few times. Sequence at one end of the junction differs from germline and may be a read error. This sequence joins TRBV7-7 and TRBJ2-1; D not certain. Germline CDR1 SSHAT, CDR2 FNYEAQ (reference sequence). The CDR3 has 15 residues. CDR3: CASSLEATELNEQFF. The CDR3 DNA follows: TGTGCTAGCAGCTTAGAGGCGACCGAGTTAAATGAGCAGTTCTTC.

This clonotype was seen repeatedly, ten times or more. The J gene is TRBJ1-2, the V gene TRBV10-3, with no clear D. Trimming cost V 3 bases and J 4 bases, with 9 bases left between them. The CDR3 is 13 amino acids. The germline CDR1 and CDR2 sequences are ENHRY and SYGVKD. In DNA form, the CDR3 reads TGTGCCATCAGTGAACCAGGCCTCTATGGCTACACCTTC. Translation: CAISEPGLYGYTF.

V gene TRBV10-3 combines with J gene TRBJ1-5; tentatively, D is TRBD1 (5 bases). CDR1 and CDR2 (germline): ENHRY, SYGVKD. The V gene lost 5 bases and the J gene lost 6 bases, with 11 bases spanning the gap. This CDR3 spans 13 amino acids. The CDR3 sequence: CAISYSGGQPQHF. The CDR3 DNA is TGTGCCATCAGTTACTCTGGGGGTCAGCCCCAGCATTTT.

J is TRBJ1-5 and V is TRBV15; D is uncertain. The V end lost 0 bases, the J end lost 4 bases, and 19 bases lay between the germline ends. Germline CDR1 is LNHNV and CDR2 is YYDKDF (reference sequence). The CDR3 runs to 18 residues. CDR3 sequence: CATSRDPYPAEINQPQHF. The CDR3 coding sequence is TGTGCCACCAGCAGAGATCCGTATCCGGCCGAAATTAATCAGCCCCAGCATTTT.

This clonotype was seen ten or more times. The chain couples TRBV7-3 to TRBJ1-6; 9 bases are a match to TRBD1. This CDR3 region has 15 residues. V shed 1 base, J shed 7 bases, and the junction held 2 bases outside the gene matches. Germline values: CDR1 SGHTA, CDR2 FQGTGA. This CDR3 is CASSLNGQGNSPLHF. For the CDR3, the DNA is TGTGCCAGCAGCTTAAACGGACAGGGGAATTCACCCCTCCACTTT. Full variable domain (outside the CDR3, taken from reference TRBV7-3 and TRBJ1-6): GAGVSQTPSNKVTEKGKYVELRCDPISGHTALYWYRQSLGQGPEFLIYFQGTGAADDSGLPNDRFFAVRPEGSVSTLKIQRTERGDSAVYLCASSLNGQGNSPLHFGNGTRLTVT.

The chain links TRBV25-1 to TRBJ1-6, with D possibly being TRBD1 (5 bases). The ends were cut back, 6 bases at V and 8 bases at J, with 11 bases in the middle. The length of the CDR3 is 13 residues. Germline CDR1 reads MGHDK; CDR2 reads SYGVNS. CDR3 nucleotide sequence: TGTGCCAGCAGGGGGCCAAGAGATTCACCCCTCCACTTT. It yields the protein CASRGPRDSPLHF.

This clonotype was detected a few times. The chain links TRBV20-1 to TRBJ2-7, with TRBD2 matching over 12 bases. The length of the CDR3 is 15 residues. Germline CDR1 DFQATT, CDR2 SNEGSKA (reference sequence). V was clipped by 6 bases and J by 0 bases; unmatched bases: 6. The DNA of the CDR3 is TGCAGTGCCACAGGGACTAGCGGGTTCTCCTACGAGCAGTACTTC. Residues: CSATGTSGFSYEQYF.

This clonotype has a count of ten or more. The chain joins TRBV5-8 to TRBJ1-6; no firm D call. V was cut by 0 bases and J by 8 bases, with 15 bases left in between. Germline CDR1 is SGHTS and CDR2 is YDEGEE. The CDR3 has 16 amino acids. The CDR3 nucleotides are TGTGCCAGCAGCTTGGCCCAGAGCCGTTTGGATTCACCCCTCCACTTT. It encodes CASSLAQSRLDSPLHF.

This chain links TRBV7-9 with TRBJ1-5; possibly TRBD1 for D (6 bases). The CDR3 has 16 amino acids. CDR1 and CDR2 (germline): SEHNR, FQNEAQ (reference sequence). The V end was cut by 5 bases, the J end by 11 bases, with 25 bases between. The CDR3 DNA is TGTGCCAGCAGCATAACAGGGAGTCGGGGTCAAGAGACCCAGCATTTT. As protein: CASSITGSRGQETQHF. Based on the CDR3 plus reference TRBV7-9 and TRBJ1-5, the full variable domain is DTGVSQNPRHKITKRGQNVTFRCDPISEHNRLYWYRQTLGQGPEFLTYFQNEAQLEKSRLLSDRFSAERPKGSFSTLEIQRTEQGDSAMYLCASSITGSRGQETQHFGDGTRLSIL.

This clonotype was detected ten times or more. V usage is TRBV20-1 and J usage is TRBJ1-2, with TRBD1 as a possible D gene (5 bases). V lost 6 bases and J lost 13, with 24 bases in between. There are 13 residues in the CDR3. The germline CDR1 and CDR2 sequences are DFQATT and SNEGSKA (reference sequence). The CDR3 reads CSAGVLGGLGVTF. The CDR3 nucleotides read TGCAGTGCCGGGGTCCTCGGGGGACTGGGAGTCACCTTC.